The source of this TCR beta chain is a study of blood T cell repertoires in COVID-19. Libraries were prepared by immunoSEQ multiplex PCR; TCRdb keeps only in-frame clonotypes and omits some of them. In the table there are some 60,000 clones, around 82% of which are singletons. The ends were cut back, 4 bases at V and 3 bases at J, with 10 bases in the middle. CDR1 and CDR2 (germline): SGHAT, FQNNGV. The CDR3 covers 13 residues. This clone has more than one count but fewer than ten. This receptor was taken from an elderly man with COVID-19, enrolled during active disease. The chain is built from TRBV11-2 and TRBJ2-7, with TRBD2 as a possible D gene (5 bases). Sequenced sample: peripheral blood. The CDR3 DNA follows: TGTGCCAGCAGCTCACCTACTAGCTACGAGCAGTACGTC. This sequence encodes CASSSPTSYEQYV.